This T cell receptor beta chain derives from a study of lymphopenia after photon versus proton radiotherapy. The assay was immunoSEQ multiplex PCR, and TCRdb's table has in-frame clones only and misses some. The sample has 75,000 to 90,000 clones, around 83% seen once. Study conclusions and caveats: Post-nadir diversity loss with photons came from oligoclonal expansion, particularly CD8+ Temra cells. Photon-treated patients lost naive T cells and TCR diversity; proton-treated stayed stable.

CDR1 is LNHDA, CDR2 SQIVND, per germline (reference sequence). The CDR3 length is 16 residues. V lost 4 bases, J lost 3 bases, and 6 bases stayed unmatched. As concerns this clone: What it recognizes is unknown.

This receptor was identified in a man in his sixties with pancreatic cancer. V usage is TRBV19 and J usage is TRBJ2-7; the match to TRBD2 covers 13 bases. Sequenced material: peripheral blood, taken from a patient treated with proton-based radiotherapy. The CDR3 DNA sequence: TGTGCCAGTAGTACAGGGACTAGCGGGATCTACTACGAGCAGTACTTC. Its protein product is CASSTGTSGIYYEQYF.